Sequencing of this T cell receptor beta chain was carried out in a study of cytomegalovirus exposure and HLA in healthy donors. Study-level background: The 95 to 150 validation repertoires used the same platform as the approximately 670 first-cohort repertoires, a later analysis reported.

The CDR3 extends over 16 amino acids. Germline V gene lookup returns CDR1 LNHNV and CDR2 YYDKDF (reference sequence). The V end was cut by 1 base, the J end by 4 bases, with 17 bases between. Findings of the study overall: In vitro work confirmed that three CMV-associated chains recognize CMV antigens. Cytomegalovirus status was reportedly diagnosed by the classifier with high specificity and sensitivity.

Libraries were prepared by immunoSEQ multiplex PCR; TCRdb keeps only in-frame clonotypes and omits some of them. The repertoire has some 180,000 clones, roughly nine tenths of them found once; the top ten carry less than 9.5%. As regards this clone: Antigen specificity is unknown.

The rearrangement uses TRBV15 and TRBJ2-7; the D gene is possibly TRBD1 (7 bases). The sequence came from a man in his thirties or forties in good health and CMV-seropositive. The sample was PBMCs. CDR3 nucleotide sequence: TGTGCCACCAGCAGAGGGGGCAGGGGGGACCATTACGAGCAGTACTTC. Protein sequence: CATSRGGRGDHYEQYF.